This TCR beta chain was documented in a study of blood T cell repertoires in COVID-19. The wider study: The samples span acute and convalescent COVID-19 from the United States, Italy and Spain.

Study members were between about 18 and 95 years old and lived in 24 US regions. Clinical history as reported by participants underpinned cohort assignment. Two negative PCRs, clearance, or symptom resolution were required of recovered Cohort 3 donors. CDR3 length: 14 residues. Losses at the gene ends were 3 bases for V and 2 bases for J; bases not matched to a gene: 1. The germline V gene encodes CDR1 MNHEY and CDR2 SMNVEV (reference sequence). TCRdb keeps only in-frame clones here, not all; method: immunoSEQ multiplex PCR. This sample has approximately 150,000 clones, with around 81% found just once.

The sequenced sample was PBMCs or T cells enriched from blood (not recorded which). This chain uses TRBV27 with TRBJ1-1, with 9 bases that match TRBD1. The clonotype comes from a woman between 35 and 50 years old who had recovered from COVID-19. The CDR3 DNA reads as TGTGCCAGCAGTTTGGGACAGGGCAACACTGAAGCTTTCTTT. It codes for CASSLGQGNTEAFF.